One and the same sample provided the 28 T cell receptor beta chains below, sequenced in a study of blood T cell repertoires in COVID-19. The repertoire was sequenced with immunoSEQ multiplex PCR; TCRdb's copy has only in-frame clones and lacks some. The sample lists tens of thousands of clones; around 80% were seen once. The source material was peripheral blood. These receptors originate from a man younger than 45 with COVID-19, enrolled during active disease.

The chain carries TRBV20-1 and TRBJ2-2, with 11 bases matching TRBD2. Germline V lookup: CDR1 DFQATT, CDR2 SNEGSKA (reference sequence). The CDR3 totals 16 residues. The ends lost 3 bases at V and 6 bases at J; junction bases unmatched: 9. The chain's CDR3 is CSASGLAGGIAGELFF. CDR3 nucleotides: TGCAGTGCTAGTGGGCTAGCGGGAGGAATCGCCGGGGAGCTGTTTTTT.

CDR3 in DNA: TGTGCCAGCAGTGAACCGACAGAGTACGAGCAGTACTTC. As protein: CASSEPTEYEQYF. V gene TRBV12-3 or TRBV12-4 combines with J gene TRBJ2-7; D may be TRBD1 (5 bases). This CDR3 spans 13 amino acids. Trimming pared 5 bases from V and 4 bases from J, leaving 12 bases between.

V usage is TRBV14 and J usage is TRBJ2-2, with D possibly TRBD1 on 6 matching bases. This CDR3 spans 17 amino acids. Germline assignment: CDR1 SGHDN and CDR2 FVKESK. Trimming stripped 1 base from V and 5 bases from J, with 17 bases between. CDR3 DNA sequence: TGTGCCAGCAGCCAAGCGATACAGGGTCTTCAGACCGGGGAGCTGTTTTTT. It codes for CASSQAIQGLQTGELFF. The full variable domain, its missing parts supplied by reference TRBV14 and TRBJ2-2, is EAGVTQFPSHSVIEKGQTVTLRCDPISGHDNLYWYRRVMGKEIKFLLHFVKESKQDESGMPNNRFLAERTGGTYSTLKVQPAELEDSGVYFCASSQAIQGLQTGELFFGEGSRLTVL.

The CDR3 DNA is TGTGCCAGCAGTTTATTGGGGAGCACTGAAGCTTTCTTT. Amino acid sequence: CASSLLGSTEAFF. The chain has TRBV27 and TRBJ1-1; D is unresolved. Germline CDR1 is MNHEY and CDR2 is SMNVEV (reference sequence). There are 13 residues in the CDR3. Trimming removed 1 base from V and 4 bases from J, with 7 bases in between.

The rearrangement uses TRBV7-2 and TRBJ2-6; D uncertain. The V end lost 5 bases, the J end lost 3 bases, and 14 bases lay between the germline ends. Germline V gene sequence: CDR1 SGHTA, CDR2 FQGNSA. This CDR3 is built from 16 residues. CDR3 protein: CASSLSKARGANVLTF. CDR3 nucleotides: TGTGCCAGCAGCCTATCAAAAGCACGTGGGGCCAACGTCCTGACTTTC.

V gene TRBV3-1 (or the pseudogene TRBV3-2) combines with J gene TRBJ2-7; the D is unclear. V lost 3 bases and J lost 2, with 11 bases in between. This CDR3 contains 14 residues. The germline CDR1 and CDR2 sequences are LGHDT and YNNKEL (reference sequence). Here the CDR3 DNA reads TGTGCCAGCAGCCAGGTGACTTTTACCTACGAGCAGTACTTC. It specifies CASSQVTFTYEQYF.

The genes are TRBV7-2 and TRBJ2-7; 11 bases map to TRBD2. With V trimmed by 4 bases and J by 6 bases, 2 bases remained unmatched. CDR3 length: 13 amino acids. Germline V gives CDR1 SGHTA, CDR2 FQGNSA. CDR3 sequence: CASSWTSGREQYF. DNA of the CDR3: TGTGCCAGCAGCTGGACTAGCGGGCGCGAGCAGTACTTC. The full variable domain, with the rest looked up from reference TRBV7-2 and TRBJ2-7, is GAGVSQSPSNKVTEKGKDVELRCDPISGHTALYWYRQSLGQGLEFLIYFQGNSAPDKSGLPSDRFSAERTGGSVSTLTIQRTQQEDSAVYLCASSWTSGREQYFGPGTRLTVT.

The V and J genes are TRBV3-1 (or the pseudogene TRBV3-2) and TRBJ2-5, with 8 bases identical to TRBD2. The germline V gene encodes CDR1 LGHDT and CDR2 YNNKEL (reference sequence). This CDR3 has 15 residues. Trimming removed 4 bases from V and 5 bases from J; junction bases left unmatched: 9. The CDR3: CASSPLGGRIETQYF. The CDR3 DNA reads as TGTGCCAGCAGCCCCCTTGGCGGGAGGATCGAGACCCAGTACTTC.

V usage is TRBV6-5 and J usage is TRBJ2-1; TRBD1 might be the D (6 bases). CDR3 length: 15 amino acids. Per germline, CDR1 MNHEY and CDR2 SVGAGI. V lost 4 bases to trimming and J lost 7 bases, with 17 bases between them. The CDR3 protein is CASSFHPGQPNEQFF. The DNA of the CDR3 is TGTGCCAGCAGTTTCCACCCTGGACAGCCAAATGAGCAGTTCTTC.

The rearrangement joins TRBV28 to TRBJ2-1; the match to TRBD2 covers 11 bases. Trimming cost V 6 bases and J 5 bases; bases outside gene matches: 9. Looked up from germline, CDR1 is MDHEN and CDR2 is SYDVKM. The CDR3 has 16 residues. The CDR3 region has the DNA TGTGCCAGCAGCCCCCGGGGTAGCGGGGGGGACAATGAGCAGTTCTTC. This encodes CASSPRGSGGDNEQFF.

This sequence joins TRBV28 and TRBJ1-4; TRBD1 aligns across 9 bases. Germline loops: CDR1 MDHEN, CDR2 SYDVKM. The V and J ends lost 6 bases and 6 bases, in that order; junction bases with no gene match: 8. The CDR3 length is 15 residues. The CDR3, as DNA: TGTGCCAGCAGGAGGACAGGGGCGTCTCATGAAAAACTGTTTTTT. Translation gives CASRRTGASHEKLFF.

The CDR3 spells CASSLDDSSGYGYTF. The CDR3 DNA reads TGTGCCAGCAGCCTAGACGACAGTTCCGGCTATGGCTACACCTTC. The V gene is TRBV28, the J gene TRBJ1-2; D perhaps matches TRBD1 (5 bases). Germline CDR1 reads MDHEN; CDR2 reads SYDVKM. The V end was cut by 6 bases, the J end by 4 bases, with 18 bases between. The CDR3 is 15 residues long.

V gene TRBV10-3 combines with J gene TRBJ2-7, with D possibly matching TRBD1 (6 bases). The germline V gene has CDR1 ENHRY and CDR2 SYGVKD. V was shortened by 3 bases and J by 1 base, with 7 bases between the two germline ends. This CDR3 contains 13 residues. CDR3 nucleotides: TGTGCCATCAGTGATGGACAGTCCTACGAGCAGTACTTC. This translates into CAISDGQSYEQYF.

The V and J genes are TRBV30 and TRBJ1-6; D gene unclear. Germline CDR1 reads GTSNPN; CDR2 reads SVGIG (reference sequence). The CDR3 covers 16 residues. V was trimmed by 1 base and J by 7 bases, leaving 17 bases between them. The CDR3 DNA is TGTGCCTGGAGTGCAGAGGGTCCCCTCGACAATTCACCCCTCCACTTT. This translates into CAWSAEGPLDNSPLHF.

The chain has TRBV2 and TRBJ2-7, with D tentatively TRBD1 (5 bases). The CDR3 has 16 residues. Germline CDR1 is SNHLY and CDR2 is FYNNEI. V was pared by 4 bases and J by 5 bases, with 21 bases between. CDR3: CASSGFRDASSNEQYF. In nucleotides, the CDR3 is TGTGCCAGCAGTGGTTTCAGGGATGCCTCTTCTAACGAGCAGTACTTC.

The chain combines TRBV5-1 with TRBJ2-1, with 9 bases that match TRBD2. CDR3 length: 17 residues. V lost 0 bases to trimming and J lost 3 bases; unmatched junction nucleotides: 7. Looked up from germline, CDR1 is SGHRS and CDR2 is YFSETQ. The chain's CDR3 is CASSLEGLAAGYNEQFF. CDR3 DNA sequence: TGCGCCAGCAGCTTGGAGGGACTAGCCGCGGGCTACAATGAGCAGTTCTTC.

The CDR3 spells CASPCPDRVYNEQFF. The CDR3 coding sequence is TGTGCCAGTCCCTGTCCGGACAGGGTTTACAATGAGCAGTTCTTC. The chain carries TRBV7-6 and TRBJ2-1, with 8 bases fitting TRBD1. Per the germline V gene, CDR1 is SGHVS and CDR2 is FNYEAQ. J gave up 4 bases and V 9 bases, and 11 bases lay outside the gene matches. The CDR3 extends over 15 amino acids.

This chain connects TRBV4-2 to TRBJ1-1; the D is unclear. CDR3 length: 15 residues. V was trimmed by 10 bases and J by 6 bases, leaving 24 bases between them. In germline, CDR1 is LGHNA, CDR2 YNFKEQ. The DNA of the CDR3 is TGTGCCACAAGAAATACACCAGGAGGATCGGCTGAAGCTTTCTTT. This translates into CATRNTPGGSAEAFF.

This sequence joins TRBV11-2 and TRBJ2-1, with TRBD1 matching 7 bases. Unmatched junction bases numbered 10, after V lost 3 bases and J lost 8 bases. Germline CDR1 and CDR2: SGHAT and FQNNGV. The CDR3 contains 15 residues. CDR3 nucleotides: TGTGCCAGCAGCTTTTACCTCCGACAGGGCCATGAGCAGTTCTTC. Protein product: CASSFYLRQGHEQFF. Filled out from reference TRBV11-2 and TRBJ2-1, the complete variable domain reads EAGVAQSPRYKIIEKRQSVAFWCNPISGHATLYWYQQILGQGPKLLIQFQNNGVVDDSQLPKDRFSAERLKGVDSTLKIQPAKLEDSAVYLCASSFYLRQGHEQFFGPGTRLTVL.

The V and J genes are TRBV2 and TRBJ2-2, with 7 bases aligning to TRBD2. The trim removed 7 bases at V and 1 base at J, leaving 3 bases unmatched. Germline CDR1 SNHLY, CDR2 FYNNEI. CDR3 length equals 14 residues. This CDR3 reads CASMGEGNTGELFF. CDR3 coding DNA: TGTGCCAGCATGGGGGAGGGGAACACCGGGGAGCTGTTTTTT. Looking up the rest from reference TRBV2 and TRBJ2-2 gives the full variable domain: EPEVTQTPSHQVTQMGQEVILRCVPISNHLYFYWYRQILGQKVEFLVSFYNNEISEKSEIFDDQFSVERPDGSNFTLKIRSTKLEDSAMYFCASMGEGNTGELFFGEGSRLTVL.

The chain has TRBV2 and TRBJ1-5; possibly TRBD1 for D (6 bases). Per the germline V gene, CDR1 is SNHLY and CDR2 is FYNNEI. The CDR3 loop spans 15 amino acids. With 6 bases removed from V and 5 bases from J, the gap between germline ends came to 17 bases. CDR3 amino acids: CASRGSRGRYQPQHF. The CDR3 DNA follows: TGTGCCAGCAGGGGAAGCAGGGGTAGGTATCAGCCCCAGCATTTT. Looking up the rest from reference TRBV2 and TRBJ1-5 gives the full variable domain: EPEVTQTPSHQVTQMGQEVILRCVPISNHLYFYWYRQILGQKVEFLVSFYNNEISEKSEIFDDQFSVERPDGSNFTLKIRSTKLEDSAMYFCASRGSRGRYQPQHFGDGTRLSIL.

The rearrangement uses TRBV5-1 and TRBJ2-5, with D possibly TRBD1 on 5 matching bases. Trimming left V 0 bases short and J 2 bases short, with 11 bases between. This CDR3 has 15 residues. Germline lookup yields CDR1 SGHRS and CDR2 YFSETQ. The CDR3 here is CASSLAGQGQETQYF. For the CDR3, the DNA is TGCGCCAGCAGCTTGGCCGGGCAGGGACAAGAGACCCAGTACTTC.

The chain uses TRBV6-5 and TRBJ2-7, with D unresolved. This CDR3 is built from 14 residues. Trimming cost V 5 bases and J 0 bases, with 11 bases left between them. From germline, CDR1 is MNHEY and CDR2 SVGAGI. DNA of the CDR3: TGTGCCAGCAGTCCCTTTTGGAGCTCCTACGAGCAGTACTTC. This translates into CASSPFWSSYEQYF.

As regards this clone: The sample has other DNA sequences that encode this CDR3 too. Written as DNA, the CDR3 is TGCAGCGTTGACAGGGGTACTGAAGCTTTCTTT. Translated: CSVDRGTEAFF. The V call is TRBV29-1, the J call TRBJ1-1; maybe TRBD1 (6 bases). Trimming pared 3 bases from V and 5 bases from J, leaving 7 bases between. Germline V lookup: CDR1 SQVTM, CDR2 ANQGSEA. The CDR3 is 11 amino acids.

V usage is TRBV6-6 and J usage is TRBJ1-4; no definite D call. The V and J ends lost 6 bases and 0 bases respectively, with 11 bases between them. The CDR3 sequence is 15 residues long. CDR1 is MNHNY and CDR2 is SVGAGI in the germline V gene (reference sequence). For the CDR3, the DNA is TGTGCCAGCAGACTAGACGGTACAACTAATGAAAAACTGTTTTTT. As protein: CASRLDGTTNEKLFF.

This clone was recorded a few times. This chain connects TRBV5-4 to TRBJ2-1; D gene uncertain. Deletions cut 0 bases from V and 7 bases from J, with 14 bases between. Germline CDR1 is SGHNT and CDR2 is YYREEE (reference sequence). CDR3 size: 15 residues. The CDR3 sequence is CASSLGVSNQNEQFF. For the CDR3, the DNA is TGTGCCAGCAGCTTGGGTGTCTCCAACCAGAATGAGCAGTTCTTC.

The V and J genes are TRBV18 and TRBJ2-7; possible D gene TRBD1, 5 bases. Trimming took off 6 bases at V and 2 bases at J, with 17 bases between the two ends. CDR3 length: 15 amino acids. CDR1 and CDR2 from the germline V gene are KGHSH and LQKENI. The CDR3 loop is CASSLSGGATYEQYF. The CDR3 DNA reads TGTGCCAGCTCCCTAAGTGGTGGGGCTACCTACGAGCAGTACTTC.

A few counts support this clone. V and J are TRBV4-3 and TRBJ1-1; TRBD1 matches 7 bases. Germline CDR1 LGHNA, CDR2 YSLEER. The CDR3 runs 15 residues. V trimming: 0 bases; J trimming: 5 bases; junction bases outside the gene matches: 6. The CDR3 sequence is CASSQDPDRSTEAFF. CDR3 coding DNA: TGCGCCAGCAGCCAAGATCCGGACAGGAGTACTGAAGCTTTCTTT.